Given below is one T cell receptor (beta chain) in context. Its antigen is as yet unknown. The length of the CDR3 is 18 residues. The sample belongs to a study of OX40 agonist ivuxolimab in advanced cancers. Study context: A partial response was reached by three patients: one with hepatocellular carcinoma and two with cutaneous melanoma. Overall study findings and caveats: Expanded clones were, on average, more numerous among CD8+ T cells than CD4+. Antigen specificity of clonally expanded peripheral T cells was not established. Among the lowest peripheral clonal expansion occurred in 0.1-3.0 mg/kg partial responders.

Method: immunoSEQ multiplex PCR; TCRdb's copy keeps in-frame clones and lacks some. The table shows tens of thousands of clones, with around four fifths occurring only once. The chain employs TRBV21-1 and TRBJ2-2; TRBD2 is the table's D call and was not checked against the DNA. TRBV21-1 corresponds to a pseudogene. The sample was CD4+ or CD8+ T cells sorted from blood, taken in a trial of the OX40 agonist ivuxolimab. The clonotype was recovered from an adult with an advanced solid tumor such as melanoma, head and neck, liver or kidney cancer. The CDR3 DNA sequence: TGTGCCAGCAGCAACCGGACCAGACTATTAGGAAACACCGGGGAGCTGTTTTTT. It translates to CASSNRTRLLGNTGELFF.